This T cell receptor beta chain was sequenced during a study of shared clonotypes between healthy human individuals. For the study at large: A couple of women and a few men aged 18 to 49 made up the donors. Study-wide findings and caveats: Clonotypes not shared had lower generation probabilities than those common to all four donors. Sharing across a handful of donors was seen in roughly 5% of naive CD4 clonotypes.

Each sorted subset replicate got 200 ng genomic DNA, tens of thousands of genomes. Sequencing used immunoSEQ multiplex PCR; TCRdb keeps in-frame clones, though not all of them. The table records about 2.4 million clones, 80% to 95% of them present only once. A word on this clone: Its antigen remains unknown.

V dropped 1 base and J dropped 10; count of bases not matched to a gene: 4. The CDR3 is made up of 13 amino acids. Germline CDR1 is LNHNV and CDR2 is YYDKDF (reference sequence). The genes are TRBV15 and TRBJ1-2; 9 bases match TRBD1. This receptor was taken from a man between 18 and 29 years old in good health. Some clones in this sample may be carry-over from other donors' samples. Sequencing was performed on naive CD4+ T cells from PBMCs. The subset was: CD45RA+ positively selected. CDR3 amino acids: CATSRALQGAYTF. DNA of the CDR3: TGTGCCACCAGCAGAGCCCTACAGGGGGCCTACACCTTC. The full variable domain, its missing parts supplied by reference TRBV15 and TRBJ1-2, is DAMVIQNPRYQVTQFGKPVTLSCSQTLNHNVMYWYQQKSSQAPKLLFHYYDKDFNNEADTPDNFQSRRPNTSFCFLDIRSPGLGDTAMYLCATSRALQGAYTFGSGTRLTVV.